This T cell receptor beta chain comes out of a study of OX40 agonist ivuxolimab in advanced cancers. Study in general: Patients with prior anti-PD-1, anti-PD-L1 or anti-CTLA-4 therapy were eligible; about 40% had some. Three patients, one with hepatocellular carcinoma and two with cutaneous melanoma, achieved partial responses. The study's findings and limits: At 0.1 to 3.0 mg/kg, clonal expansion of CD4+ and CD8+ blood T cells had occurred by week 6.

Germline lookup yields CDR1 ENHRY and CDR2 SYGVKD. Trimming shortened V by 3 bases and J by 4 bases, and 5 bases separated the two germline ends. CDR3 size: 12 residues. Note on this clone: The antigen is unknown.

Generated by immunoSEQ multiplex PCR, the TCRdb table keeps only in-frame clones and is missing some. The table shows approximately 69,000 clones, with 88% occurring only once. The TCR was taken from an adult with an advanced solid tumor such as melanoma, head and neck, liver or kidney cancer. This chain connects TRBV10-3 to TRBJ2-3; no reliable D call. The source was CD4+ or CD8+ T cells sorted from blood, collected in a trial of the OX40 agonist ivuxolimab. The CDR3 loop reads CAISEAADTQYF. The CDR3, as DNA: TGTGCCATCAGTGAAGCTGCAGATACGCAGTATTTT.